The 27 T cell receptor beta chains below all came from one sample that was sequenced in a study of OX40 agonist ivuxolimab in advanced cancers. Libraries were prepared by immunoSEQ multiplex PCR; TCRdb keeps only in-frame clonotypes and omits some of them. The data hold tens of thousands of clones, with about 81% observed a single time. Sequenced here: CD4+ or CD8+ T cells sorted from blood, sampled in a trial of the OX40 agonist ivuxolimab. The receptor source for this set is an adult with an advanced solid tumor such as melanoma, head and neck, liver or kidney cancer.

This chain joins TRBV6-1 and TRBJ1-5; tentative D call: TRBD1 (5 bases). V lost 11 bases and J 0 bases, leaving 14 bases between the germline ends. This CDR3 comprises 14 residues. Germline CDR1 reads MNHNS; CDR2 reads SASEGT. Here the CDR3 DNA reads TGTGCCTCGCGACTGGGGGGTAGCAATCAGCCCCAGCATTTT. This codes for CASRLGGSNQPQHF.

The J gene is TRBJ1-3, the V gene TRBV6-5; D remains ambiguous. The CDR3 has 15 amino acids. Trimming took off 4 bases at V and 2 bases at J, with 12 bases between the two ends. CDR1 is MNHEY and CDR2 is SVGAGI in the germline V gene. As DNA, the CDR3 is TGTGCCAGCAGTTCCCACAAGGGAGCTGGAAACACCATATATTTT. Protein product: CASSSHKGAGNTIYF.

This clone was seen a few times. The chain is built from TRBV5-1 and TRBJ2-1, with TRBD1 matching 7 bases. From germline, CDR1 is SGHRS and CDR2 YFSETQ. CDR3 size: 14 residues. V shed 2 bases, J shed 2 bases, and the junction held 1 base outside the gene matches. CDR3 nucleotide sequence: TGCGCCAGCAGCTTCACAGGGGCCTACAATGAGCAGTTCTTC. Protein product: CASSFTGAYNEQFF.

CDR3 loop: CASSLDLGRTEAFF. In DNA, the CDR3 is TGTGCCAGCAGCTTAGATTTGGGGCGCACTGAAGCTTTCTTT. The chain has TRBV11-3 and TRBJ1-1; weak D call: TRBD1 (5 bases). The ends were cut back, 0 bases at V and 4 bases at J, with 9 bases in the middle. Germline CDR1 and CDR2: SGHNT and YENEEA. The CDR3 length is 14 residues.

This clone was seen once. The chain combines TRBV19 with TRBJ2-7; D gene uncertain. V gave up 0 bases and J gave up 3 bases, with 6 bases separating them. Per the germline V gene, CDR1 is LNHDA and CDR2 is SQIVND (reference sequence). The CDR3 contains 13 residues. This CDR3 is CASSIDANYEQYF. Here the CDR3 DNA reads TGTGCCAGTAGTATAGACGCAAACTACGAGCAGTACTTC.

The rearrangement uses TRBV5-1 and TRBJ1-1, with TRBD1 matching over 11 bases. This CDR3 comprises 16 residues. Germline CDR1 reads SGHRS; CDR2 reads YFSETQ. The V and J ends lost 5 bases and 5 bases, in that order; junction bases with no gene match: 11. The CDR3 coding sequence is TGCGCCAGCAGAGAAGGGACAGGGGGTATTGAGACTGAAGCTTTCTTT. It translates to CASREGTGGIETEAFF.

The chain links TRBV2 to TRBJ1-2, with a weak D call TRBD1 (5 bases). V was shortened by 6 bases and J by 0 bases, with 14 bases between the two germline ends. The germline V gene has CDR1 SNHLY and CDR2 FYNNEI. This CDR3 has 15 amino acids. CDR3 residues: CASRTRQLSNYGYTF. For the CDR3, the DNA is TGTGCCAGCAGGACTAGACAGCTCTCTAACTATGGCTACACCTTC.

V and J are TRBV7-8 and TRBJ1-1; D is ambiguous. This CDR3 is 14 amino acids long. The V end lost 2 bases, the J end lost 1 base, and 8 bases lay between the germline ends. Germline V gene data show CDR1 as SGHVS and CDR2 as FQNEAQ. Written as DNA, the CDR3 is TGTGCCAGCAGCTTAAGAGAGTCGAACACTGAAGCTTTCTTT. Protein sequence: CASSLRESNTEAFF.

The V and J genes are TRBV18 and TRBJ1-3, with D perhaps TRBD1 (6 bases). From germline, CDR1 is KGHSH and CDR2 LQKENI. Trimming took off 6 bases at V and 2 bases at J, with 11 bases between the two ends. CDR3 length: 14 residues. In DNA, the CDR3 is TGTGCCAGCTCTTTCCAGGGGACTGGAAACACCATATATTTT. Encoded protein: CASSFQGTGNTIYF.

CDR3 sequence (DNA): TGTGCCACCAGCAGAGAGGGAGGGAAGCGAGATACGCAGTATTTT. This encodes CATSREGGKRDTQYF. The chain links TRBV15 to TRBJ2-3; 7 bases match TRBD2. The ends lost 0 bases at V and 5 bases at J; junction bases unmatched: 5. CDR1 is LNHNV, CDR2 YYDKDF, per germline (reference sequence). The CDR3 loop spans 15 amino acids.

The rearrangement links TRBV6-1 to TRBJ2-7; TRBD1 agrees at 8 bases. There are 15 residues in the CDR3. The junction had 4 bases not matched to a gene; V was cut back by 1 base and J by 2 bases. Germline V gene lookup returns CDR1 MNHNS and CDR2 SASEGT. For the CDR3, the DNA is TGTGCCAGCAGTGAAGGGGACAGGAGGACCTACGAGCAGTACTTC. It translates to CASSEGDRRTYEQYF.

The chain employs TRBV4-3 and TRBJ2-1; 11 bases fit TRBD2. J lost 2 bases, V lost 5 bases, and 5 bases had no gene match. Germline V gene data show CDR1 as LGHNA and CDR2 as YSLEER. CDR3 size: 16 residues. The CDR3 region has the DNA TGCGCCAGCAGCGAGACTAGCGGGGTTACCTACAATGAGCAGTTCTTC. Amino acids: CASSETSGVTYNEQFF.

V is TRBV5-1 and J is TRBJ2-7, with 9 bases identical to TRBD2. The CDR3 sequence is 16 residues long. The V gene end was trimmed by 4 bases and the J gene end by 3 bases; junction bases not matched to a gene: 11. The germline V gene encodes CDR1 SGHRS and CDR2 YFSETQ. The CDR3: CASSHRGLARDYEQYF. The CDR3 DNA reads as TGCGCCAGCAGCCACCGTGGACTAGCGAGAGACTACGAGCAGTACTTC.

This rearrangement joins TRBV7-3 to TRBJ2-1, with 8 nucleotides matching TRBD1. Germline loops: CDR1 SGHTA, CDR2 FQGTGA. Losses at the gene ends were 2 bases for V and 2 bases for J; bases not matched to a gene: 5. The CDR3 spans 16 residues. The CDR3 sequence is CASSLQPGGAYNEQFF. The CDR3 nucleotides are TGTGCCAGCAGCTTACAACCAGGGGGCGCCTACAATGAGCAGTTCTTC.

Written as DNA, the CDR3 is TGTGCCAGCAGCTTACTCTGGGGGGGTTCCTACAATGAGCAGTTCTTC. Amino acid sequence: CASSLLWGGSYNEQFF. The gene calls are TRBV13 and TRBJ2-1; 7 bases are a match to TRBD2. V was pared by 2 bases and J by 1 base, with 5 bases of the junction left unmatched. Germline V lookup: CDR1 PRHDT, CDR2 FYEKMQ (reference sequence). The CDR3 covers 16 residues. The full variable domain, with the rest looked up from reference TRBV13 and TRBJ2-1, is AAGVIQSPRHLIKEKRETATLKCYPIPRHDTVYWYQQGPGQDPQFLISFYEKMQSDKGSIPDRFSAQQFSDYHSELNMSSLELGDSALYFCASSLLWGGSYNEQFFGPGTRLTVL.

V and J are TRBV2 and TRBJ2-4; D unresolved. The CDR3 has 12 amino acids. The V and J ends lost 0 bases and 7 bases respectively, with 4 bases between them. Germline CDR1 is SNHLY and CDR2 is FYNNEI. The CDR3, as DNA: TGTGCCAGCAGTGAAGCAAGCAACATTCAGTACTTC. Translated, it gives CASSEASNIQYF.

The rearrangement links TRBV9 to TRBJ1-1; possible D gene TRBD1, 5 bases. The CDR3 length is 14 residues. V was trimmed by 3 bases and J by 2 bases, leaving 11 bases between them. Germline lookup yields CDR1 SGDLS and CDR2 YYNGEE. The CDR3 region has the DNA TGTGCCAGCAGCGCCCAGGGAGTTAACACTGAAGCTTTCTTT. This sequence encodes CASSAQGVNTEAFF.

The J gene is TRBJ2-1, the V gene TRBV6-5; 9 nucleotides align to TRBD2. Germline-derived CDR1 and CDR2 are MNHEY and SVGAGI. Trimming took 0 bases from V and 6 from J; bases not matched to a gene: 6. CDR3 length: 16 residues. The CDR3 region is CASSYSPSGKGNEQFF. The CDR3 DNA follows: TGTGCCAGCAGTTACTCACCTAGCGGGAAGGGCAATGAGCAGTTCTTC.

The CDR3 sequence is CASSLLGLAGHNEQFF. The CDR3 nucleotides are TGTGCCAGCAGTCTATTGGGACTAGCGGGACACAATGAGCAGTTCTTC. The chain links TRBV7-2 to TRBJ2-1; 13 bases align to TRBD2. V lost 6 bases and J lost 5; bases outside the gene matches: 7. CDR3 length equals 16 residues. Germline V CDR1 and CDR2: SGHTA, FQGNSA.

The chain joins TRBV19 to TRBJ1-4, with TRBD1 matching over 9 bases. The CDR3 covers 15 residues. The V gene end was trimmed by 9 bases and the J gene end by 8 bases; junction bases not matched to a gene: 13. In germline, CDR1 is LNHDA, CDR2 SQIVND (reference sequence). The CDR3 loop reads CASQPRGQGGEKLFF. CDR3 nucleotide sequence: TGTGCCAGCCAACCGAGGGGACAGGGAGGGGAAAAACTGTTTTTT.

This chain joins TRBV4-1 and TRBJ1-5, with D uncertain. The CDR3 is 15 residues long. The germline gives CDR1 MGHRA, CDR2 YSYEKL. The V gene lost 4 bases and the J gene lost 5 bases, with 15 bases spanning the gap. The CDR3 DNA reads TGCGCCAGCAGCCTTCTTGCGGCTAAGGATCAGCCCCAGCATTTT. Its translation: CASSLLAAKDQPQHF.

This sequence joins TRBV11-2 and TRBJ2-1; D is undetermined. The germline V gene has CDR1 SGHAT and CDR2 FQNNGV. Trimming took off 2 bases at V and 5 bases at J, with 7 bases between the two ends. This CDR3 is built from 13 residues. The CDR3 protein is CASSLISDNEQFF. CDR3 DNA: TGTGCCAGCAGCTTAATATCCGACAATGAGCAGTTCTTC.

The chain uses TRBV6-5 and TRBJ2-1; 8 nucleotides match TRBD2. The length of the CDR3 is 15 residues. The V and J ends lost 0 bases and 5 bases, in that order; junction bases with no gene match: 3. The germline gives CDR1 MNHEY, CDR2 SVGAGI. CDR3 amino acids: CASSYSAGGNNEQFF. Written as DNA, the CDR3 is TGTGCCAGCAGTTACTCGGCGGGGGGAAACAATGAGCAGTTCTTC.

The V call is TRBV5-6, the J call TRBJ1-6; D gene unclear. The ends were cut back, 1 base at V and 15 bases at J, with 8 bases in the middle. The CDR3 is made up of 11 amino acids. Germline V lookup: CDR1 SGHDT, CDR2 YYEEEE. The CDR3 region has the DNA TGTGCCAGCAGCTTGTTTCTGGACCTCCACTTT. Its protein product is CASSLFLDLHF.

V usage is TRBV18 and J usage is TRBJ1-1, with no clear D. Germline V CDR1 and CDR2: KGHSH, LQKENI. This CDR3 has 14 amino acids. V was cut by 1 base and J by 4 bases, with 10 bases left in between. CDR3 DNA: TGTGCCAGCTCACCACTAAAAGGGTTCACTGAAGCTTTCTTT. It specifies CASSPLKGFTEAFF.

This chain joins TRBV7-6 and TRBJ1-4; 7 bases are shared with TRBD1. Per germline, CDR1 SGHVS and CDR2 FNYEAQ. V dropped 4 bases and J dropped 4; count of bases not matched to a gene: 9. The length of the CDR3 is 16 residues. CDR3 protein: CASSSQPGQNNEKLFF. CDR3 DNA sequence: TGTGCCAGCAGCTCCCAACCGGGACAGAATAATGAAAAACTGTTTTTT. The variable domain in full, with the rest retrieved from reference TRBV7-6 and TRBJ1-4, is GAGVSQSPRYKVTKRGQDVALRCDPISGHVSLYWYRQALGQGPEFLTYFNYEAQQDKSGLPNDRFSAERPEGSISTLTIQRTEQRDSAMYRCASSSQPGQNNEKLFFGSGTQLSVL.

The V call is TRBV28, the J call TRBJ1-5, with D unclear. The V gene lost 5 bases and the J gene lost 4 bases, with 18 bases spanning the gap. The CDR3 runs 16 residues. The germline V gene encodes CDR1 MDHEN and CDR2 SYDVKM. The CDR3 here is CASSTQSFVGNQPQHF. The CDR3, as DNA: TGTGCCAGCAGTACCCAGTCGTTCGTGGGTAATCAGCCCCAGCATTTT.